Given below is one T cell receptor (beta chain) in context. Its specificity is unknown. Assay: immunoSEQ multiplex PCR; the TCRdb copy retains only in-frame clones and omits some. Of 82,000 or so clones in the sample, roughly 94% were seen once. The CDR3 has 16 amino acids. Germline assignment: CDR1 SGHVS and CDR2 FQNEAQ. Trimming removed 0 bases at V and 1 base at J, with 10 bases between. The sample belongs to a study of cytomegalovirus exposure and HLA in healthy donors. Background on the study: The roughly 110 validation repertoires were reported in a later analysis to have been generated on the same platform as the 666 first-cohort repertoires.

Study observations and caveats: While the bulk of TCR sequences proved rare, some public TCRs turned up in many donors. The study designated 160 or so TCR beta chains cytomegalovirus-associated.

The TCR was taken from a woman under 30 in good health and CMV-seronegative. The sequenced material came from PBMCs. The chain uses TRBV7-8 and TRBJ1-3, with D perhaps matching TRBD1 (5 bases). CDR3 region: CASSLAGRRSGNTIYF. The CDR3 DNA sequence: TGTGCCAGCAGCTTAGCGGGGCGAAGATCTGGAAACACCATATATTTT.